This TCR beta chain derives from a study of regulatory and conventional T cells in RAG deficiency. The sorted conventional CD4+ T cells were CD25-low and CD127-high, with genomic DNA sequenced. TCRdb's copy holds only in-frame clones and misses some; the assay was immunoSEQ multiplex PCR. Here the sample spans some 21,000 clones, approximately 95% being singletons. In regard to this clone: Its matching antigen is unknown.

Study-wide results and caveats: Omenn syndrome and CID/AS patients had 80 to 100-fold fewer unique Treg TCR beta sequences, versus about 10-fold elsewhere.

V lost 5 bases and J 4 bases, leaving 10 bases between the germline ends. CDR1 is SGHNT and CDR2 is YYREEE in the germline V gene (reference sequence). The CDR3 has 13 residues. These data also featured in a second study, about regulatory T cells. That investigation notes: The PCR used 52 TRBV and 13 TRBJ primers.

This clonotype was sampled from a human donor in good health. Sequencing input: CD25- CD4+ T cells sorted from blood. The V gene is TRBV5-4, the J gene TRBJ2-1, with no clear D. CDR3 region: CASSLVNYNEQFF. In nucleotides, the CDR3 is TGTGCCAGCAGTTTAGTAAATTACAATGAGCAGTTCTTC.